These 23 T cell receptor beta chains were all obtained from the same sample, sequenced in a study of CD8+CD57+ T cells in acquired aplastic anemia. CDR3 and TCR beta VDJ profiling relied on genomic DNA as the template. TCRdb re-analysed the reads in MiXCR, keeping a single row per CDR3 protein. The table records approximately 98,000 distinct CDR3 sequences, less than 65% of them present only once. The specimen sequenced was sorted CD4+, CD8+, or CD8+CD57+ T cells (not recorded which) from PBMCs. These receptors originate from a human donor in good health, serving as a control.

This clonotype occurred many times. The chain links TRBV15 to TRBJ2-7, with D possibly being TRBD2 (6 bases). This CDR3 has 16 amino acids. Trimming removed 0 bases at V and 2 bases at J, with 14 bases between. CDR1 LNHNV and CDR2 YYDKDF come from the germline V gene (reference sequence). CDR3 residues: CATSRDPGTVTYEQYF. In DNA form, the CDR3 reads TGTGCCACCAGCAGAGATCCGGGGACTGTAACCTACGAGCAGTACTTC. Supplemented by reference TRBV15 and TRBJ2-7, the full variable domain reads DAMVIQNPRYQVTQFGKPVTLSCSQTLNHNVMYWYQQKSSQAPKLLFHYYDKDFNNEADTPDNFQSRRPNTSFCFLDIRSPGLGDTAMYLCATSRDPGTVTYEQYFGPGTRLTVT.

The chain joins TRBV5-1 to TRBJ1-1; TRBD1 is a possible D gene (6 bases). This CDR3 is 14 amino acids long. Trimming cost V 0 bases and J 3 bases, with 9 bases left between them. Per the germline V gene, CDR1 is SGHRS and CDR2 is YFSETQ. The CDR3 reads CASSLEGGYTEAFF. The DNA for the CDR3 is TGCGCCAGCAGCTTGGAGGGGGGTTACACTGAAGCTTTCTTT. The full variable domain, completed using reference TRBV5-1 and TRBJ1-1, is KAGVTQTPRYLIKTRGQQVTLSCSPISGHRSVSWYQQTPGQGLQFLFEYFSETQRNKGNFPGRFSGRQFSNSRSEMNVSTLELGDSALYLCASSLEGGYTEAFFGQGTRLTVV.

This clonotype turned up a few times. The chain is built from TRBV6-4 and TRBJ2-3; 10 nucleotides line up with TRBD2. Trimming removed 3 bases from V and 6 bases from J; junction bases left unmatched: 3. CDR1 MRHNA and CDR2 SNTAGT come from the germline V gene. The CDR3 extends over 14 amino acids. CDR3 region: CASSDLAGADTQYF. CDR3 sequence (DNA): TGTGCCAGCAGTGATCTAGCGGGGGCTGATACGCAGTATTTT.

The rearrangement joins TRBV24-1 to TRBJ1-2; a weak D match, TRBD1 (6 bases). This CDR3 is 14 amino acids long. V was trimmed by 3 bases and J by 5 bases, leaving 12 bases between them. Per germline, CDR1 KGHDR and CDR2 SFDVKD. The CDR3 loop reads CATSDEGQMYGYTF. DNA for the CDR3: TGTGCCACCAGTGATGAAGGACAGATGTATGGCTACACCTTC.

The CDR3 nucleotides are TGCAGTTTATTGAAGGGGGCTGAGCAGTTCTTC. This gives the protein CSLLKGAEQFF. The J gene is TRBJ2-7, the V gene TRBV20-1; 7 nucleotides line up with TRBD1. The J call may be in error: the DNA end matches TRBJ2-1 better. CDR3 size: 11 residues. Germline CDR1 and CDR2: DFQATT and SNEGSKA (reference sequence).

The CDR3 region has the DNA TGCAGTGCTAGCGGGGGGGACTACGAGCAGTACTTC. Residues: CSASGGDYEQYF. The chain employs TRBV20-1 and TRBJ2-7, with 8 bases aligning to TRBD2. V lost 3 bases to trimming and J lost 3 bases; unmatched junction nucleotides: 1. This CDR3 spans 12 amino acids. Germline V gene lookup returns CDR1 DFQATT and CDR2 SNEGSKA (reference sequence).

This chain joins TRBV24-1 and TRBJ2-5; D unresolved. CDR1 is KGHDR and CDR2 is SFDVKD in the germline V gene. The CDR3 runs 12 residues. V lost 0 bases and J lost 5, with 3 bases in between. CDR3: CATSDLEETQYF. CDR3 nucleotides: TGTGCCACCAGTGATTTGGAGGAGACCCAGTACTTC.

DNA for the CDR3: TGCGCCAGCAGCCAAGACAGGGGAAGCGACACTGAAGCTTTCTTT. Amino acids: CASSQDRGSDTEAFF. The chain joins TRBV4-3 to TRBJ1-1; tentatively, D is TRBD1 (6 bases). V was cut by 0 bases and J by 3 bases, with 11 bases left in between. The CDR3 consists of 15 residues. CDR1 is LGHNA and CDR2 is YSLEER in the germline V gene.

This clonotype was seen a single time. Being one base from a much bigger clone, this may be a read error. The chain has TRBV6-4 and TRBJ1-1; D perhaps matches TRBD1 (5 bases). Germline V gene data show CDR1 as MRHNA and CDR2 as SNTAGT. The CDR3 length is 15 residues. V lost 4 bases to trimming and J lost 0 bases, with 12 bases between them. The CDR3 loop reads CASSGPGTVNTEAFF. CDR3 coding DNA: TGTGCCAGCAGTGGACCCGGGACGGTGAACACTGAAGCTTTCTTT.

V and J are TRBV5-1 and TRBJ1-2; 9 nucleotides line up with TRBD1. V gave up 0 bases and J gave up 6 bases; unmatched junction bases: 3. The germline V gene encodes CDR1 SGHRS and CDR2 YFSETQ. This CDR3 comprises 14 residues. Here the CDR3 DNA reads TGCGCCAGCAGCTTGGCACAGGGGGCCGATGGCTACACCTTC. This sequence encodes CASSLAQGADGYTF.

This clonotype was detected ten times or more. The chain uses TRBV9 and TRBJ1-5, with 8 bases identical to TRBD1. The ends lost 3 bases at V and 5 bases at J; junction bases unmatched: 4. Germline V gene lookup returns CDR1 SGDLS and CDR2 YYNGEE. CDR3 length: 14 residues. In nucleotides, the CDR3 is TGTGCCAGCAGCGGTACAGGGGGAGATCAGCCCCAGCATTTT. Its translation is CASSGTGGDQPQHF.

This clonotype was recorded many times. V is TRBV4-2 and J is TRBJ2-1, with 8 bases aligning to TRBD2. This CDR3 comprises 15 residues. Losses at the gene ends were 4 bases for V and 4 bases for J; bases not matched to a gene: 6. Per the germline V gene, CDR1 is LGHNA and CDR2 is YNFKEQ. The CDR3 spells CASSPGAGGYNEQFF. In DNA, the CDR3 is TGTGCCAGCAGCCCCGGGGCGGGGGGTTACAATGAGCAGTTCTTC.

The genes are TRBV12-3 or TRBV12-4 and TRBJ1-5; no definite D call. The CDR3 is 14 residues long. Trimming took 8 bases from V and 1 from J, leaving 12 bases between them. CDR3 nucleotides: TGTGCCAGCGGCCTTGTGGACAGCAATCAGCCCCAGCATTTT. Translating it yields CASGLVDSNQPQHF.

DNA of the CDR3: TGTGCCAGCGGCGAGCAGTACTTC. Protein: CASGEQYF. The rearrangement links TRBV7-9 to TRBJ2-7; D gene ambiguous. The germline CDR1 and CDR2 sequences are SEHNR and FQNEAQ (reference sequence). V shed 8 bases and J shed 6 bases, with 2 bases lying between them. The length of the CDR3 is 8 residues.

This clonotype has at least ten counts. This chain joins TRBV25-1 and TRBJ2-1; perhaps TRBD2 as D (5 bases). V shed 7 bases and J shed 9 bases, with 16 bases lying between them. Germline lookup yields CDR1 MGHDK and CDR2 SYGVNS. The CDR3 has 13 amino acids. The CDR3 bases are TGTGCCAGCATGTACCCACATGGGAGTGAGCAGTTCTTC. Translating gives CASMYPHGSEQFF.

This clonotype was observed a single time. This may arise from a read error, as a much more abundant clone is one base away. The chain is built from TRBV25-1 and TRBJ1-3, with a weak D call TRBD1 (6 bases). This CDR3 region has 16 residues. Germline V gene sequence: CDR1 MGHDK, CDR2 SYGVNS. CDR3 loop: CASSVRTVRSGSTIYF. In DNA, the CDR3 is TGTGCCAGCAGTGTTAGGACAGTGCGCTCTGGAAGCACCATATATTTT.

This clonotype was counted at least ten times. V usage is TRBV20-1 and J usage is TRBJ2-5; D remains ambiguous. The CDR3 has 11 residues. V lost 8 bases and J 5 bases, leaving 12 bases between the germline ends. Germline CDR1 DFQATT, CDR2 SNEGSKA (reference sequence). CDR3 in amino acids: CSSPREETQYF. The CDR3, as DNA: TGCAGTTCGCCTAGAGAGGAGACCCAGTACTTC.

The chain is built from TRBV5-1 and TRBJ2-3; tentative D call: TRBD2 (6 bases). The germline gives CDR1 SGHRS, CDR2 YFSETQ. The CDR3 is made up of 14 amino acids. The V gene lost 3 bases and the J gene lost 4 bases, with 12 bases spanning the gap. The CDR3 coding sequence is TGCGCCAGCAGCTCCGGAGGGGTCGCAGATACGCAGTATTTT. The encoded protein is CASSSGGVADTQYF.

CDR3 loop: CASSSAGGGAGPGELFF. CDR3 nucleotide sequence: TGTGCCAGCAGCTCGGCCGGAGGGGGAGCGGGACCCGGGGAGCTGTTTTTT. The gene calls are TRBV7-6 and TRBJ2-2; maybe TRBD2 (7 bases). V was clipped by 4 bases and J by 6 bases, with 21 bases between them. The germline V gene has CDR1 SGHVS and CDR2 FNYEAQ. The CDR3 has 17 amino acids. Full variable domain (outside the CDR3, taken from reference TRBV7-6 and TRBJ2-2): GAGVSQSPRYKVTKRGQDVALRCDPISGHVSLYWYRQALGQGPEFLTYFNYEAQQDKSGLPNDRFSAERPEGSISTLTIQRTEQRDSAMYRCASSSAGGGAGPGELFFGEGSRLTVL.

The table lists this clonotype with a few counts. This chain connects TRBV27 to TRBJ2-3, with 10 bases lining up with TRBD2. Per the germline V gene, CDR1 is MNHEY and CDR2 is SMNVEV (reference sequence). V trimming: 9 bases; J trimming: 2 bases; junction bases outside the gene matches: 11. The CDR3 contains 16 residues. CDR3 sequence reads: CASSHTSGEYTDTQYF. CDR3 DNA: TGTGCCAGTTCTCACACTAGCGGGGAGTACACAGATACGCAGTATTTT.

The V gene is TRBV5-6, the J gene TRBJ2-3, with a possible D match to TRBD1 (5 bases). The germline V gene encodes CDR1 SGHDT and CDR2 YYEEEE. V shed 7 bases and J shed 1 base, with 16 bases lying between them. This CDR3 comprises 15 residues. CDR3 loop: CASARATPRTDTQYF. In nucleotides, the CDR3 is TGTGCCAGCGCCAGGGCTACGCCCCGCACAGATACGCAGTATTTT. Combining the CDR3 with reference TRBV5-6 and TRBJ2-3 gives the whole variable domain DAGVTQSPTHLIKTRGQQVTLRCSPKSGHDTVSWYQQALGQGPQFIFQYYEEEERQRGNFPDRFSGHQFPNYSSELNVNALLLGDSALYLCASARATPRTDTQYFGPGTRLTVL.

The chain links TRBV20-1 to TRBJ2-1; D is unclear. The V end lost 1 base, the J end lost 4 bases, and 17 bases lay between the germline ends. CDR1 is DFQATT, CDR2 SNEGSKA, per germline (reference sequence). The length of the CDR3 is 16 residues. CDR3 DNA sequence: TGCAGTGCTAGAGTTCCTAGAATACCTTCATACAATGAGCAGTTCTTC. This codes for CSARVPRIPSYNEQFF.

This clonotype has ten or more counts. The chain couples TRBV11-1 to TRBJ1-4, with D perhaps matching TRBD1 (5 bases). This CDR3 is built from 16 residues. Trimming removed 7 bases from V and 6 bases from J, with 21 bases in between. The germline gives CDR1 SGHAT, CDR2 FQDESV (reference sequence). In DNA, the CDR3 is TGTGCCAGCACCACCACCCGACTAGGGGCGGATGAAAAACTGTTTTTT. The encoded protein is CASTTTRLGADEKLFF.